Below are 5 T cell receptor beta chains sequenced from a single sample in a study of T cells in Graves' hyperthyroidism and ophthalmopathy. Template material for amplifying TCR beta CDR3 regions consisted of RNA transcripts. A first-round RT-PCR of the TCR CDR3 used the HTBI primer set. TCRdb reanalysed the multiplex PCR reads using MiXCR and keeps one entry per CDR3 protein. The sample carries some 500,000 distinct CDR3 sequences, 13% to 15% recorded once. The sample comprised blood. The receptor set was obtained from a woman aged 18-29 years with Graves' hyperthyroidism.

This clonotype has ten or more counts. The junction shows a germline mismatch at one end, possibly a read error. The rearrangement joins TRBV25-1 to TRBJ2-3, with D possibly matching TRBD1 (6 bases). CDR3 length: 16 amino acids. Germline assignment: CDR1 MGHDK and CDR2 SYGVNS. The CDR3 reads CASSEWRRGNTDTQYF. CDR3 nucleotide sequence: TGTGCCAGCAGCGAATGGAGAAGGGGGAACACAGATACGCAGTATTTT.

This clonotype has a count of ten or more. J is TRBJ2-1 and V is TRBV2; 7 nucleotides line up with TRBD1. The V gene's germline CDR1 is SNHLY and CDR2 FYNNEI. This CDR3 region has 14 residues. Germline trimming cut 5 bases from V and 7 bases from J; bases unmatched to any gene: 8. The CDR3 DNA sequence: TGTGCCAGCAGTCTTCAGACAGGGAGAAATGAGCAGTTCTTC. Amino acids: CASSLQTGRNEQFF.

The chain combines TRBV5-1 with TRBJ2-6; 8 bases fit TRBD1. The CDR3 length is 17 residues. Germline CDR1 and CDR2: SGHRS and YFSETQ. The trim removed 3 bases at V and 1 base at J, leaving 6 bases unmatched. The CDR3 reads CASSSDRGFSGANVLTF. CDR3 DNA: TGCGCCAGCAGCTCCGACAGGGGTTTTTCTGGGGCCAACGTCCTGACTTTC.

The rearrangement joins TRBV9 to TRBJ1-1; D gene uncertain. This CDR3 has 14 residues. The ends were cut back, 0 bases at V and 2 bases at J, with 8 bases in the middle. Per the germline V gene, CDR1 is SGDLS and CDR2 is YYNGEE. The CDR3 DNA sequence: TGTGCCAGCAGCGTAGAGGACTCTAACACTGAAGCTTTCTTT. Protein product: CASSVEDSNTEAFF.

This clonotype was counted ten times or more. This chain joins TRBV3-1 and TRBJ1-2; perhaps TRBD1 as D (5 bases). The V end lost 7 bases, the J end lost 6 bases, and 15 bases lay between the germline ends. CDR3 length: 13 residues. Germline values: CDR1 LGHDT, CDR2 YNNKEL (reference sequence). The CDR3 coding sequence is TGTGCCAGCACCGCGTACCGGGGCCATGGCTACACCTTC. Translated, it gives CASTAYRGHGYTF.